What follows are 10 T cell receptor beta chains derived from one specimen sequenced in a study of T cell responses to AZD1222 COVID-19 vaccine. Using immunoSEQ multiplex PCR, the repertoire was profiled, and TCRdb retains in-frame clones only, with some absent. The sample lists around 180,000 clones, around 89% occurring once. Sample: peripheral blood, taken on day 0 of AZD1222 vaccination. These receptors were collected from an adult in good health.

The chain employs TRBV30 and TRBJ1-4; possibly TRBD1 for D (5 bases). Trimming took off 5 bases at V and 6 bases at J, with 16 bases between the two ends. The CDR3 sequence is 14 residues long. Germline CDR1 and CDR2: GTSNPN and SVGIG (reference sequence). This CDR3 reads CAWGGGAGYEKLFF. In DNA, the CDR3 is TGTGCCTGGGGAGGAGGGGCCGGGTATGAAAAACTGTTTTTT.

This clone came up once. The V gene is TRBV5-1, the J gene TRBJ1-2; a weak D match, TRBD1 (5 bases). This CDR3 has 14 residues. The germline V gene encodes CDR1 SGHRS and CDR2 YFSETQ. The germline V and J ends were trimmed by 6 bases and 7 bases, with 19 bases remaining between them. The CDR3 DNA follows: TGCGCCAGCACCCCCGTGGTACAGGCTGGTGGCTACACCTTC. It encodes CASTPVVQAGGYTF.

The chain links TRBV28 to TRBJ1-5, with TRBD1 as a possible D gene (5 bases). This CDR3 is 15 amino acids long. Germline-derived CDR1 and CDR2 are MDHEN and SYDVKM. V was cut by 6 bases and J by 7 bases, with 19 bases left in between. The CDR3 DNA sequence: TGTGCCAGCAGCCTTACTGGGGCAGGTCGACAGCCCCAGCATTTT. Protein product: CASSLTGAGRQPQHF.

The chain links TRBV9 to TRBJ2-3, with 11 bases lining up with TRBD2. Losses at the gene ends were 4 bases for V and 6 bases for J; bases not matched to a gene: 1. This CDR3 spans 13 amino acids. Germline CDR1 and CDR2: SGDLS and YYNGEE. CDR3 bases: TGTGCCAGCAGCACTAGCGGGAGTGATACGCAGTATTTT. This translates into CASSTSGSDTQYF.

The chain has TRBV28 and TRBJ1-1; D gene ambiguous. V lost 4 bases and J lost 4, with 16 bases in between. The CDR3 runs 15 residues. CDR1 and CDR2 from the germline V gene are MDHEN and SYDVKM. Here the CDR3 DNA reads TGTGCCAGCAGTTATCCGAGGGTGCGGGGCACTGAAGCTTTCTTT. Translated: CASSYPRVRGTEAFF.

The CDR3 loop reads CASQGGVFDEQYF. The CDR3 DNA sequence: TGTGCCAGCCAAGGTGGGGTATTCGACGAGCAGTACTTC. The rearrangement uses TRBV19 and TRBJ2-7, with D hard to call. In germline, CDR1 is LNHDA, CDR2 SQIVND (reference sequence). CDR3 size: 13 residues. Trimming pared 9 bases from V and 5 bases from J, leaving 17 bases between.

The rearrangement links TRBV6-1 to TRBJ2-3; the D is unclear. The CDR3 is 16 amino acids. The V end lost 4 bases, the J end lost 0 bases, and 14 bases lay between the germline ends. CDR1 is MNHNS, CDR2 SASEGT, per germline. CDR3 in DNA: TGTGCCAGCAGTGTCCGTAGGGCGTTGAGCACAGATACGCAGTATTTT. Its translation is CASSVRRALSTDTQYF.

The rearrangement uses TRBV28 and TRBJ1-1; D is undetermined. The CDR3 is made up of 12 amino acids. Germline lookup yields CDR1 MDHEN and CDR2 SYDVKM. Trimming shortened V by 7 bases and J by 1 base, and 7 bases separated the two germline ends. The CDR3 reads CASKGGNTEAFF. In nucleotides, the CDR3 is TGTGCCAGCAAGGGAGGGAACACTGAAGCTTTCTTT. The full variable domain, in which reference TRBV28 and TRBJ1-1 provide the parts outside the CDR3, is DVKVTQSSRYLVKRTGEKVFLECVQDMDHENMFWYRQDPGLGLRLIYFSYDVKMKEKGDIPEGYSVSREKKERFSLILESASTNQTSMYLCASKGGNTEAFFGQGTRLTVV.

This clone has only a few counts. The V call is TRBV4-3, the J call TRBJ2-7, with 8 bases identical to TRBD2. Losses at the gene ends were 5 bases for V and 4 bases for J; bases not matched to a gene: 4. CDR1 is LGHNA, CDR2 YSLEER, per germline. The CDR3 has 13 residues. The CDR3: CASSIRGGYEQYF. For the CDR3, the DNA is TGCGCCAGCAGCATCCGGGGGGGGTACGAGCAGTACTTC.

This chain uses TRBV18 with TRBJ1-6; TRBD1 aligns across 7 bases. The CDR3 covers 18 residues. The trim removed 5 bases at V and 4 bases at J, leaving 14 bases unmatched. The germline CDR1 and CDR2 sequences are KGHSH and LQKENI. The CDR3 DNA sequence: TGTGCCAGCTCATCCACAAACCTAGGGGGCGCGTATAATTCACCCCTCCACTTT. Translation: CASSSTNLGGAYNSPLHF.